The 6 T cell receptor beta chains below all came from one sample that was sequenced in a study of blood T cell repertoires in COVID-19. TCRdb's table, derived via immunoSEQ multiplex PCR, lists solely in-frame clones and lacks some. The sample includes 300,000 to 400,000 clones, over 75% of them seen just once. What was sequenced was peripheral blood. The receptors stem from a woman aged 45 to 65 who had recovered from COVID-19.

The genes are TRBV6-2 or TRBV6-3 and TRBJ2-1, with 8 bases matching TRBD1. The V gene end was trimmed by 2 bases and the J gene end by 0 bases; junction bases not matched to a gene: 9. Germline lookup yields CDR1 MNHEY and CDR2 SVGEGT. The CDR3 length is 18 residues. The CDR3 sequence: CASSYPYFDRGSYNEQFF. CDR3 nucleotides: TGTGCCAGCAGTTACCCCTACTTTGACAGGGGCTCCTACAATGAGCAGTTCTTC.

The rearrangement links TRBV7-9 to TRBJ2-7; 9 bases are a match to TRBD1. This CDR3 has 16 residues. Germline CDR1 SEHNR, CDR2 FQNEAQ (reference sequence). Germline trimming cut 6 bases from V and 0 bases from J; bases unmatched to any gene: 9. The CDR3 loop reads CASSIFRTGASYEQYF. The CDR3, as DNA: TGTGCCAGCAGTATTTTCCGGACAGGGGCCTCCTACGAGCAGTACTTC. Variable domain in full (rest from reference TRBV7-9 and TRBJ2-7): DTGVSQNPRHKITKRGQNVTFRCDPISEHNRLYWYRQTLGQGPEFLTYFQNEAQLEKSRLLSDRFSAERPKGSFSTLEIQRTEQGDSAMYLCASSIFRTGASYEQYFGPGTRLTVT.

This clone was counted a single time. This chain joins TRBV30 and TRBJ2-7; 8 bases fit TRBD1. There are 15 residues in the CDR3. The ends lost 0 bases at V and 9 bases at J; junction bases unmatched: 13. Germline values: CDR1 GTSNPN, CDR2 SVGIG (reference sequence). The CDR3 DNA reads TGTGCCTGGAGTGTTGGGACAGGCTCTACGAGCCGGCAGTACTTC. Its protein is CAWSVGTGSTSRQYF.

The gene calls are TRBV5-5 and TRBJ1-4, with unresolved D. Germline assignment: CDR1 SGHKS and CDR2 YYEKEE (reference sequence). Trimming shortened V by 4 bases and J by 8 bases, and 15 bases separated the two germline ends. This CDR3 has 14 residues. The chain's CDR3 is CASSLLAGREKLFF. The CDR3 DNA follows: TGTGCCAGCAGCCTGCTGGCGGGTAGAGAAAAACTGTTTTTT.

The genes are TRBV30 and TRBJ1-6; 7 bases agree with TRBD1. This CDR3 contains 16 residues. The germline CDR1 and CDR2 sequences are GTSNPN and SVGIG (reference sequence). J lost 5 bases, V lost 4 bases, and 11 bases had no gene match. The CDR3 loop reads CAWKEVGQRDNSPLHF. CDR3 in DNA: TGTGCCTGGAAAGAGGTGGGACAGCGTGATAATTCACCCCTCCACTTT.

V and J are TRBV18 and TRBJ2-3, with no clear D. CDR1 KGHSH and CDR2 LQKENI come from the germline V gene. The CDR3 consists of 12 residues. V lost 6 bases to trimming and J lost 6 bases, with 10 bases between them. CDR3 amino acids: CASSAKTDTQYF. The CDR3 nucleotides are TGTGCCAGCTCGGCCAAAACGGATACGCAGTATTTT.